These 30 T cell receptor beta chains were all obtained from the same sample, sequenced in a study of cytomegalovirus exposure and HLA in healthy donors. The PCR ran on 60 Vbeta and 13 Jbeta primers. Clones were read by immunoSEQ multiplex PCR, and TCRdb kept only the in-frame ones, dropping some. This repertoire shows roughly 120,000 clones, about 68% found once; its top ten account for around 9.7%. The sample comprised PBMCs. These receptors all come from a woman aged 40-49 years in good health and CMV-seropositive.

This clone has just one count. The V call is TRBV9, the J call TRBJ2-3, with D possibly TRBD2 on 6 matching bases. Looked up from germline, CDR1 is SGDLS and CDR2 is YYNGEE. Trimming took 0 bases from V and 1 from J, leaving 12 bases between them. The CDR3 sequence is 16 residues long. The CDR3 region has the DNA TGTGCCAGCAGCGTAGGTCTAGCGCGCCGCACAGATACGCAGTATTTT. As protein: CASSVGLARRTDTQYF.

This chain links TRBV5-1 with TRBJ2-1; D is possibly TRBD2 (5 bases). Germline assignment: CDR1 SGHRS and CDR2 YFSETQ. Trimming pared 0 bases from V and 0 bases from J, leaving 13 bases between. This CDR3 region has 17 residues. CDR3 residues: CASSLVDGVSSYNEQFF. The CDR3 DNA reads as TGCGCCAGCAGCTTGGTCGACGGGGTGAGCTCCTACAATGAGCAGTTCTTC.

The genes are TRBV29-1 and TRBJ1-2; tentatively, D is TRBD1 (6 bases). The CDR3 has 15 residues. The germline V and J ends were trimmed by 1 base and 2 bases, with 14 bases remaining between them. In germline, CDR1 is SQVTM, CDR2 ANQGSEA. The CDR3 loop is CSVEAWGHSNYGYTF. CDR3 DNA sequence: TGCAGCGTTGAAGCTTGGGGACATTCGAACTATGGCTACACCTTC.

The genes are TRBV14 and TRBJ1-1; D gene unclear. V was cut by 6 bases and J by 1 base, with 9 bases left in between. This CDR3 has 13 residues. Germline CDR1 reads SGHDN; CDR2 reads FVKESK. CDR3 nucleotides: TGTGCCAGCAGTTGGGCAGGGAACACTGAAGCTTTCTTT. Translation: CASSWAGNTEAFF.

This clone was observed a handful of times. The CDR3 DNA is TGTGCCAGCAGCTTAATAGCCCTCCAAGAGACCCAGTACTTC. This codes for CASSLIALQETQYF. The rearrangement joins TRBV7-2 to TRBJ2-5; D is unresolved. The CDR3 consists of 14 residues. The germline CDR1 and CDR2 sequences are SGHTA and FQGNSA. Trimming took off 2 bases at V and 1 base at J, with 8 bases between the two ends.

This chain links TRBV4-3 with TRBJ2-3; 9 nucleotides align to TRBD2. Germline values: CDR1 LGHNA, CDR2 YSLEER. This CDR3 spans 16 amino acids. J was trimmed by 3 bases and V by 9 bases; bases with no gene match: 13. CDR3 loop: CARAGGPGVETDTQYF. In DNA, the CDR3 is TGCGCCAGGGCGGGAGGGCCGGGAGTAGAGACAGATACGCAGTATTTT.

The chain recombines TRBV11-2 with TRBJ2-1, with 7 bases fitting TRBD1. The CDR3 sequence is 16 residues long. The germline V gene has CDR1 SGHAT and CDR2 FQNNGV. With 8 bases clipped from V and 0 bases from J, the junction kept 10 bases outside the gene matches. CDR3: CASVQTGAVSYNEQFF. CDR3 in DNA: TGTGCCAGCGTCCAAACAGGGGCTGTCTCCTACAATGAGCAGTTCTTC.

The chain is built from TRBV7-6 and TRBJ2-7; 7 nucleotides agree with TRBD1. The CDR3 sequence is 13 residues long. The V segment lost 3 bases and the J segment 6 bases; nucleotides outside the gene matches: 5. In germline, CDR1 is SGHVS, CDR2 FNYEAQ. CDR3 sequence: CASSFGQVSEQYF. CDR3 coding DNA: TGTGCCAGCAGCTTTGGACAGGTCTCCGAGCAGTACTTC.

This clone was found a few times. The CDR3 spells CASSYQDHGSTEAFF. Written as DNA, the CDR3 is TGTGCCAGCAGTTACCAGGACCATGGGAGCACTGAAGCTTTCTTT. The rearrangement uses TRBV6-5 and TRBJ1-1, with D uncertain. CDR1 and CDR2 from the germline V gene are MNHEY and SVGAGI. The CDR3 consists of 15 residues. V was pared by 2 bases and J by 4 bases, with 14 bases between.

This clone showed up just once. This chain joins TRBV5-8 and TRBJ1-1; TRBD1 aligns across 7 bases. From germline, CDR1 is SGHTS and CDR2 YDEGEE. There are 15 residues in the CDR3. Trimming took 1 base from V and 3 from J; bases not matched to a gene: 6. CDR3 sequence: CASSLNLGGYTEAFF. Written as DNA, the CDR3 is TGTGCCAGCAGCTTGAATCTAGGGGGCTACACTGAAGCTTTCTTT. Variable domain in full (rest from reference TRBV5-8 and TRBJ1-1): EAGVTQSPTHLIKTRGQQATLRCSPISGHTSVYWYQQALGLGLQFLLWYDEGEERNRGNFPPRFSGRQFPNYSSELNVNALELEDSALYLCASSLNLGGYTEAFFGQGTRLTVV.

The CDR3 sequence: CASRVLAPSSYEQYF. The CDR3 nucleotides are TGTGCCAGCAGGGTACTCGCTCCAAGCTCCTACGAGCAGTACTTC. The chain is built from TRBV2 and TRBJ2-5, with no clear D. The DNA matches TRBJ2-7 better at its end, which makes the J call doubtful. Germline values: CDR1 SNHLY, CDR2 FYNNEI. This CDR3 has 15 residues.

The chain combines TRBV4-1 with TRBJ1-5; D is possibly TRBD1 (6 bases). CDR1 and CDR2 from the germline V gene are MGHRA and YSYEKL. The V gene lost 4 bases and the J gene lost 3 bases, with 13 bases spanning the gap. The CDR3 is made up of 15 amino acids. CDR3 region: CASSPTGFVNQPQHF. DNA for the CDR3: TGCGCCAGCAGCCCGACAGGATTCGTCAATCAGCCCCAGCATTTT.

The chain uses TRBV7-9 and TRBJ2-3; 14 bases map to TRBD2. V trimming: 5 bases; J trimming: 4 bases; junction bases outside the gene matches: 11. The germline V gene encodes CDR1 SEHNR and CDR2 FQNEAQ (reference sequence). CDR3 length: 18 amino acids. The CDR3 DNA sequence: TGTGCCAGCAGCCAGCTTGTGGGACTAGCGGGAGCCCCAGATACGCAGTATTTT. This codes for CASSQLVGLAGAPDTQYF. Looking up the rest from reference TRBV7-9 and TRBJ2-3 gives the full variable domain: DTGVSQNPRHKITKRGQNVTFRCDPISEHNRLYWYRQTLGQGPEFLTYFQNEAQLEKSRLLSDRFSAERPKGSFSTLEIQRTEQGDSAMYLCASSQLVGLAGAPDTQYFGPGTRLTVL.

V gene TRBV2 combines with J gene TRBJ1-5; D unclear. Germline V gene sequence: CDR1 SNHLY, CDR2 FYNNEI. V dropped 6 bases and J dropped 7 bases, with 10 bases sitting between them. This CDR3 spans 12 amino acids. In DNA, the CDR3 is TGTGCCAGCAGGGAGGCCTTACAGCCCCAGCATTTT. Translated: CASREALQPQHF.

The chain couples TRBV9 to TRBJ1-6; 7 positions agree with TRBD1. Trimming cost V 4 bases and J 8 bases; bases outside gene matches: 3. Germline V gene sequence: CDR1 SGDLS, CDR2 YYNGEE. The CDR3 sequence is 13 residues long. The CDR3 DNA reads TGTGCCAGCAGCACGGGACAGTATTCACCCCTCCACTTT. Protein product: CASSTGQYSPLHF.

This clone has just a few counts. The chain links TRBV2 to TRBJ2-1; 10 nucleotides line up with TRBD2. The CDR3 has 15 residues. In germline, CDR1 is SNHLY, CDR2 FYNNEI. Trimming at V came to 7 bases and at J to 4 bases, leaving 7 bases not matched to a gene. For the CDR3, the DNA is TGTGCCAGCAAAGGACTAGCGGAAGTTTACAATGAGCAGTTCTTC. Protein sequence: CASKGLAEVYNEQFF.

This clone showed up just once. The gene calls are TRBV5-1 and TRBJ2-3, with D perhaps matching TRBD1 (6 bases). This CDR3 has 16 residues. Germline CDR1 reads SGHRS; CDR2 reads YFSETQ. V gave up 0 bases and J gave up 3 bases, with 14 bases separating them. CDR3 protein: CASSLGPGQRTDTQYF. In DNA, the CDR3 is TGCGCCAGCAGCTTGGGCCCCGGACAGAGGACAGATACGCAGTATTTT.

The rearrangement links TRBV28 to TRBJ2-7; D perhaps matches TRBD1 (6 bases). The V end was cut by 9 bases, the J end by 5 bases, with 26 bases between. CDR1 is MDHEN, CDR2 SYDVKM, per germline. The CDR3 contains 16 residues. CDR3 in DNA: TGTGCCAGTAGTACAAAAGCACCTCCAACAGGGAACGAGCAGTACTTC. Translating gives CASSTKAPPTGNEQYF.

The chain uses TRBV7-9 and TRBJ2-7, with 8 bases matching TRBD2. Losses at the gene ends were 3 bases for V and 6 bases for J; bases not matched to a gene: 7. Germline values: CDR1 SEHNR, CDR2 FQNEAQ (reference sequence). The CDR3 is made up of 14 amino acids. This CDR3 is CASSFRAGGTEQYF. CDR3 nucleotide sequence: TGTGCCAGCAGCTTCCGTGCGGGAGGCACCGAGCAGTACTTC.

CDR3 bases: TGTGCCAGCAGCCTCGCGGGACAGGGGGATTCACCCCTCCACTTT. It yields the protein CASSLAGQGDSPLHF. V is TRBV7-9 and J is TRBJ1-6, with 11 bases fitting TRBD1. The germline V gene has CDR1 SEHNR and CDR2 FQNEAQ (reference sequence). J lost 8 bases, V lost 5 bases, and 5 bases had no gene match. This CDR3 has 15 amino acids.

In its sample, this clone was seen a few times. V gene TRBV10-2 combines with J gene TRBJ2-3; 7 bases map to TRBD1. The germline gives CDR1 WSHSY, CDR2 SAAADI. This CDR3 spans 13 amino acids. J gave up 4 bases and V 2 bases, and 0 bases lay outside the gene matches. CDR3 in DNA: TGCGCCAGCAGTGAGCAGGGGGCAGATACGCAGTATTTT. Its protein is CASSEQGADTQYF.

This clone was observed once. This chain connects TRBV4-3 to TRBJ2-5; D is possibly TRBD1 (6 bases). V shed 0 bases and J shed 5 bases, with 10 bases lying between them. The germline CDR1 and CDR2 sequences are LGHNA and YSLEER. The CDR3 is 14 residues long. For the CDR3, the DNA is TGCGCCAGCAGCCAAGACCACAGGGAGGAGACCCAGTACTTC. It specifies CASSQDHREETQYF.

V and J are TRBV4-1 and TRBJ2-7, with 8 nucleotides matching TRBD2. The germline CDR1 and CDR2 sequences are MGHRA and YSYEKL. The V segment lost 4 bases and the J segment 12 bases; nucleotides outside the gene matches: 11. The CDR3 contains 13 residues. As DNA, the CDR3 is TGCGCCAGCAGCCTCATGGAGCGGGAGAGGGTGTACTTC. This codes for CASSLMERERVYF.

The V gene is TRBV21-1, the J gene TRBJ2-2; the D call in the table, TRBD1, was not verified against the DNA. TRBV21-1 is labeled a pseudogene. The CDR3 extends over 17 amino acids. CDR3 in amino acids: CASSKVGTGGMSGELFF. In DNA, the CDR3 is TGTGCCAGCAGCAAAGTCGGGACAGGGGGCATGAGCGGGGAGCTGTTTTTT.

A few counts support this clone. The chain couples TRBV27 to TRBJ2-7, with a weak D call TRBD1 (6 bases). The CDR3 is made up of 15 amino acids. CDR1 is MNHEY and CDR2 is SMNVEV in the germline V gene (reference sequence). Trimming removed 0 bases at V and 3 bases at J, with 12 bases between. The CDR3 reads CASSLSAGAGYEQYF. The CDR3, as DNA: TGTGCCAGCAGTTTATCGGCAGGGGCGGGCTACGAGCAGTACTTC.

This chain uses TRBV6-5 with TRBJ2-1; tentatively, D is TRBD2 (6 bases). CDR1 MNHEY and CDR2 SVGAGI come from the germline V gene. The CDR3 loop spans 14 amino acids. CDR3 DNA sequence: TGTGTTTCCGGGACTCTAAGCTCCTACAATGAGCAGTTCTTC. Its translation: CVSGTLSSYNEQFF.

The chain has TRBV29-1 and TRBJ2-1, with 12 bases lining up with TRBD2. From germline, CDR1 is SQVTM and CDR2 ANQGSEA. There are 14 residues in the CDR3. J gave up 4 bases and V 6 bases, and 4 bases lay outside the gene matches. The CDR3 sequence is CSVVGLAGYNEQFF. The CDR3 DNA is TGCAGCGTAGTAGGACTAGCGGGATACAATGAGCAGTTCTTC.

In DNA form, the CDR3 reads TGTGCCAGCACCCCTTGGACTAGCGTCCACGAGCAGTACTTC. This gives the protein CASTPWTSVHEQYF. The chain couples TRBV7-2 to TRBJ2-7; 9 bases are shared with TRBD2. V gave up 7 bases and J gave up 5 bases; unmatched junction bases: 9. CDR1 is SGHTA, CDR2 FQGNSA, per germline. CDR3 length: 14 amino acids.

The rearrangement uses TRBV6-1 and TRBJ2-7; 8 nucleotides match TRBD1. Germline loops: CDR1 MNHNS, CDR2 SASEGT. CDR3 length equals 14 residues. V trimming: 7 bases; J trimming: 5 bases; junction bases outside the gene matches: 10. CDR3 DNA: TGTGCCAGCACCCTACCGGACAGGGCGGACGAGCAGTACTTC. Its protein is CASTLPDRADEQYF.

This clone appeared a single time. V is TRBV28 and J is TRBJ1-6, with D possibly being TRBD1 (5 bases). This CDR3 contains 13 residues. Trimming stripped 3 bases from V and 11 bases from J, with 11 bases between. Germline loops: CDR1 MDHEN, CDR2 SYDVKM. The CDR3 here is CASSLAGKTPLHF. The CDR3 DNA reads TGTGCCAGCAGTTTGGCAGGGAAAACACCCCTCCACTTT.